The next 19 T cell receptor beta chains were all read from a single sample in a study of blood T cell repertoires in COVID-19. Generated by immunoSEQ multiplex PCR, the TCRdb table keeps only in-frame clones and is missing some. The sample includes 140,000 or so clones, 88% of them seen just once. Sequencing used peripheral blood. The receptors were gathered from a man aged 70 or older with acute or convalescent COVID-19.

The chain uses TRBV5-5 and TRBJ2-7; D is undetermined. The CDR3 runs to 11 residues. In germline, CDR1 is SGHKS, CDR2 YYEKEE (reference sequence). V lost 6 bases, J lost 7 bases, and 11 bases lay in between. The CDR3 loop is CASTSRFEQYF. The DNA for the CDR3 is TGTGCCAGCACCTCGAGATTTGAGCAGTACTTC. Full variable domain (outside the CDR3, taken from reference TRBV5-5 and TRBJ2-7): DAGVTQSPTHLIKTRGQQVTLRCSPISGHKSVSWYQQVLGQGPQFIFQYYEKEERGRGNFPDRFSARQFPNYSSELNVNALLLGDSALYLCASTSRFEQYFGPGTRLTVT.

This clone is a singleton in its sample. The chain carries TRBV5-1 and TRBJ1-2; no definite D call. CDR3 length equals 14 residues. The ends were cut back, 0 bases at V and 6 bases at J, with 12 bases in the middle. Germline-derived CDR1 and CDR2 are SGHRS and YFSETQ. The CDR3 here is CASSLDSVPDGYTF. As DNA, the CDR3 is TGCGCCAGCAGCTTGGACAGTGTACCAGATGGCTACACCTTC.

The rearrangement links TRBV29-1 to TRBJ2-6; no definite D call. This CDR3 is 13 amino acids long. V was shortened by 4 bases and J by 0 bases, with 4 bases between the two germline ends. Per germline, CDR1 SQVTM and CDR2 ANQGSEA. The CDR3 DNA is TGCAGCGTTGGACTCTCTGGGGCCAACGTCCTGACTTTC. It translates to CSVGLSGANVLTF.

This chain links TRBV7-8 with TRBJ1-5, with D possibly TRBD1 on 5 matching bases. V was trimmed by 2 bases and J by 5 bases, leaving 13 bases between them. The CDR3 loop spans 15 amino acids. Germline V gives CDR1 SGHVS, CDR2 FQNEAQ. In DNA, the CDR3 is TGTGCCAGCAGCTTAAAGCGGGGCTACGATCAGCCCCAGCATTTT. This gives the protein CASSLKRGYDQPQHF.

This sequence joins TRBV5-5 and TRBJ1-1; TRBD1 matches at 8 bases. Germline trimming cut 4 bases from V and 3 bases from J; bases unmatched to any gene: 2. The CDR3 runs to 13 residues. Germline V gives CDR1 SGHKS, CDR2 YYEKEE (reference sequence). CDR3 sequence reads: CASSAQGDTEAFF. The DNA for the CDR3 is TGTGCCAGCAGCGCACAGGGGGACACTGAAGCTTTCTTT.

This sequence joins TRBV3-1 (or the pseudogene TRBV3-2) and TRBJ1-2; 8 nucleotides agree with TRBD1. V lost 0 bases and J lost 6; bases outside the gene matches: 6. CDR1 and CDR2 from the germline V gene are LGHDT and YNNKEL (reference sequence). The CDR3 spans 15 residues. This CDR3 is CASSQDADRDDGYTF. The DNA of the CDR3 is TGTGCCAGCAGCCAAGATGCGGACAGGGACGATGGCTACACCTTC.

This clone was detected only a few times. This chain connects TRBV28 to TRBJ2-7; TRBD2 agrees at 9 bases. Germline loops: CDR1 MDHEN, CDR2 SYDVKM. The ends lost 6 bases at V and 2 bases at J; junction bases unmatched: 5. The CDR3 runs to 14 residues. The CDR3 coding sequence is TGTGCCAGCAGGAGGGCGGGAGGGGCCTACGAGCAGTACTTC. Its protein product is CASRRAGGAYEQYF. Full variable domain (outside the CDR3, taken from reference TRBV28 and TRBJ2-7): DVKVTQSSRYLVKRTGEKVFLECVQDMDHENMFWYRQDPGLGLRLIYFSYDVKMKEKGDIPEGYSVSREKKERFSLILESASTNQTSMYLCASRRAGGAYEQYFGPGTRLTVT.

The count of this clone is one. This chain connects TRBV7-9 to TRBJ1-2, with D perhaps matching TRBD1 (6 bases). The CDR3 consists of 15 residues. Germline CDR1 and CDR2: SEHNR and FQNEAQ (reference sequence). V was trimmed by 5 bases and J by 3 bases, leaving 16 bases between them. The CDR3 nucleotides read TGTGCCAGCAGCCCCTTACAGGGAGGGTACTATGGCTACACCTTC. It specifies CASSPLQGGYYGYTF. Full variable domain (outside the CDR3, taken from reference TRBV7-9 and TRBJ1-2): DTGVSQNPRHKITKRGQNVTFRCDPISEHNRLYWYRQTLGQGPEFLTYFQNEAQLEKSRLLSDRFSAERPKGSFSTLEIQRTEQGDSAMYLCASSPLQGGYYGYTFGSGTRLTVV.

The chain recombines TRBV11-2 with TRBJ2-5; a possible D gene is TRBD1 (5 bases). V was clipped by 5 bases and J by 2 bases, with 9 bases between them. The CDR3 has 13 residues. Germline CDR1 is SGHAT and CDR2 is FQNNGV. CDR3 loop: CASSQQDQETQYF. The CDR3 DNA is TGTGCCAGCAGCCAACAGGATCAAGAGACCCAGTACTTC.

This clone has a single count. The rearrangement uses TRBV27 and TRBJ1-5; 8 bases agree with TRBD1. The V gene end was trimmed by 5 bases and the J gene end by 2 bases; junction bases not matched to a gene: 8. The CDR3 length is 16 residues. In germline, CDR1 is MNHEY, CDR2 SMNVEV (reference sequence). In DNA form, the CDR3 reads TGTGCCAGCAGTCAAGGGACAGGCGGGGGCAATCAGCCCCAGCATTTT. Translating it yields CASSQGTGGGNQPQHF.

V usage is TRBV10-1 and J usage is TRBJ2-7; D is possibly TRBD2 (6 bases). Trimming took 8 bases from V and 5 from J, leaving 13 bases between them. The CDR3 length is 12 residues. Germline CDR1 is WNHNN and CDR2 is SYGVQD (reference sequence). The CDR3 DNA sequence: TGCGCCAGCGGGAGTGGCGGGGACGAGCAGTACTTC. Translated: CASGSGGDEQYF.

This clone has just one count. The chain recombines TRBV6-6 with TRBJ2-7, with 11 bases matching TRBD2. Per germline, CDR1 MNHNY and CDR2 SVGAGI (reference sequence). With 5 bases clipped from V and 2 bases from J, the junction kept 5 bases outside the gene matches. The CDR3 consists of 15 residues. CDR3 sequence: CASSQTSGEPYEQYF. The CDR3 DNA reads TGTGCCAGCAGTCAGACTAGCGGGGAGCCCTACGAGCAGTACTTC.

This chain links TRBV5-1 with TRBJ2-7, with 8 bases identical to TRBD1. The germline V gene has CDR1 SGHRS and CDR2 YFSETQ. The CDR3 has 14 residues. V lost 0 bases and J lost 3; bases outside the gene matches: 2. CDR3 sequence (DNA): TGCGCCAGCAGCTTGGGACAGGGGAACTACGAGCAGTACTTC. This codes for CASSLGQGNYEQYF.

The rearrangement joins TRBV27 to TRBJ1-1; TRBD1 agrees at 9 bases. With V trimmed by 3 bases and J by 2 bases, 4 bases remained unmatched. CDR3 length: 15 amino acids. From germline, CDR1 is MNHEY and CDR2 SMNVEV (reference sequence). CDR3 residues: CASSFSTGGNTEAFF. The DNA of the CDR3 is TGTGCCAGCAGTTTTTCAACAGGGGGCAACACTGAAGCTTTCTTT.

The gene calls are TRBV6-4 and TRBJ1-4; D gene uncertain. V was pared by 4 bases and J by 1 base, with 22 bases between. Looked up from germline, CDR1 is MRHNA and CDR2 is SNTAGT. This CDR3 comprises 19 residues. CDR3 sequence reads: CASSGAGSASRGTNEKLFF. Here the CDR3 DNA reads TGTGCCAGCAGTGGTGCGGGCTCCGCTTCTCGGGGAACTAATGAAAAACTGTTTTTT.

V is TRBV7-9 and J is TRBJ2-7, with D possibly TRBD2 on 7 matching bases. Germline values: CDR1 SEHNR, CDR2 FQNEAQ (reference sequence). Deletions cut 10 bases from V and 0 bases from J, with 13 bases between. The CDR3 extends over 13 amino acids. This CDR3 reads CATAAGASYEQYF. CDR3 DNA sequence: TGTGCCACAGCCGCGGGGGCCTCCTACGAGCAGTACTTC.

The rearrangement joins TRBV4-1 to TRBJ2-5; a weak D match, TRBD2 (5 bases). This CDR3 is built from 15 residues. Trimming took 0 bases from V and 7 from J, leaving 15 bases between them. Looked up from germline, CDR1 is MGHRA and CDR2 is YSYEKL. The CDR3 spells CASSQEAAGVGTQYF. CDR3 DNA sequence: TGCGCCAGCAGCCAAGAAGCGGCCGGGGTGGGGACCCAGTACTTC.

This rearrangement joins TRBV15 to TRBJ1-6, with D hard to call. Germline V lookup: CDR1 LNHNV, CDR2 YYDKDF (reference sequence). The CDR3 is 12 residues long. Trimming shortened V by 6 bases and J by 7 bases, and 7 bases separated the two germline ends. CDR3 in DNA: TGTGCCACCAGTGAGCGGAATTCACCCCTCCACTTT. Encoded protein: CATSERNSPLHF.

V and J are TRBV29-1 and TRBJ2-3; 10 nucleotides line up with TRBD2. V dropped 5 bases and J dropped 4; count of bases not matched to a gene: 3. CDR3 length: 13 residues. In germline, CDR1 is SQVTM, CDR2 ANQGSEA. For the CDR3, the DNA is TGCAGCGTTTTCCTAGCGGGGGCAGATACGCAGTATTTT. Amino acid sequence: CSVFLAGADTQYF.